These T cell receptor beta chains were read from a single sample in a study of blood T cells in healthy people across ages. TCRdb analysed the 5' RACE reads with MiXCR anew, one entry per CDR3 protein. The table lists about 800,000 distinct CDR3 sequences, roughly 60% of them singletons. Sequencing was carried out using blood. These receptors all come from a man between 25 and 39 years old in good health. Each CDR3 is given with its conserved first and last residue. Fields, in order: CDR3 protein, CDR3 DNA, clone size, D gene, V gene, J gene. D genes are given only for firm matches. Expanded clones are given a class, and other clones once, few, many or no size at all.

cdr3_aa: CSARDIQGKTPGAEAFF
cdr3_nt: TGCAGTGCTAGAGATATCCAGGGGAAGACCCCGGGCGCTGAAGCTTTCTTT
clone_size: -
d_call: -
v_call: TRBV20-1
j_call: TRBJ1-1

cdr3_aa: CASSLGQVGMQYF
cdr3_nt: TGTGCCAGCAGCCTGGGACAGGTCGGAATGCAGTACTTC
clone_size: -
d_call: TRBD1
v_call: TRBV7-2
j_call: TRBJ2-7

cdr3_aa: CATWSGYEQFF
cdr3_nt: TGTGCCACCTGGTCCGGATATGAGCAGTTCTTC
clone_size: few
d_call: -
v_call: TRBV15
j_call: TRBJ2-1

cdr3_aa: CASSNNEQYF
cdr3_nt: TGTGCCAGCAGTAACAACGAGCAGTACTTC
clone_size: -
d_call: -
v_call: TRBV7-9
j_call: TRBJ2-7

cdr3_aa: CASRQVPYNEQFF
cdr3_nt: TGTGCCAGCCGACAGGTACCCTACAATGAGCAGTTCTTC
clone_size: few
d_call: -
v_call: TRBV11-1
j_call: TRBJ2-1

cdr3_aa: CASGPRSYEQYF
cdr3_nt: TGTGCCAGCGGACCGAGGTCCTACGAGCAGTACTTC
clone_size: -
d_call: -
v_call: TRBV6-2/TRBV6-3
j_call: TRBJ2-7

cdr3_aa: CSARDTAGEDYGYTF
cdr3_nt: TGCAGTGCTAGAGACACCGCGGGCGAGGACTATGGCTACACCTTC
clone_size: -
d_call: -
v_call: TRBV20-1
j_call: TRBJ1-2

cdr3_aa: CSVVRGAETQYF
cdr3_nt: TGCAGCGTGGTGCGGGGGGCCGAGACCCAGTACTTC
clone_size: -
d_call: TRBD2
v_call: TRBV29-1
j_call: TRBJ2-5

cdr3_aa: CASSRTSVAYEQYF
cdr3_nt: TGTGCCAGCAGTCGGACTAGCGTGGCCTACGAGCAGTACTTC
clone_size: -
d_call: TRBD2
v_call: TRBV12-3/TRBV12-4
j_call: TRBJ2-7

cdr3_aa: CASSRGFLQFF
cdr3_nt: TGTGCCAGCAGTCGAGGGTTTCTTCAGTTCTTC
clone_size: -
d_call: -
v_call: TRBV2
j_call: TRBJ2-1

cdr3_aa: CSARENTGELFF
cdr3_nt: TGCAGTGCTAGAGAGAACACCGGGGAGCTGTTTTTT
clone_size: -
d_call: -
v_call: TRBV20-1
j_call: TRBJ2-2

cdr3_aa: CSAYRPEGYSPLHF
cdr3_nt: TGCAGTGCTTACAGACCCGAGGGATATTCACCCCTCCACTTT
clone_size: -
d_call: -
v_call: TRBV20-1
j_call: TRBJ1-6

cdr3_aa: CASSQGSLAGADTQYF
cdr3_nt: TGTGCCAGCAGCCAAGGCAGTCTAGCGGGAGCAGATACGCAGTATTTT
clone_size: -
d_call: TRBD2
v_call: TRBV7-2
j_call: TRBJ2-3

cdr3_aa: CSAREGEYNEQFF
cdr3_nt: TGCAGTGCTAGGGAGGGAGAATACAATGAGCAGTTCTTC
clone_size: many
d_call: -
v_call: TRBV20-1
j_call: TRBJ2-1

cdr3_aa: CASSQTGWTQYF
cdr3_nt: TGTGCCAGCAGTCAAACAGGGTGGACCCAGTACTTC
clone_size: -
d_call: -
v_call: TRBV28
j_call: TRBJ2-5

cdr3_aa: CSSSGKTSSYNEQFF
cdr3_nt: TGCAGCTCTAGCGGAAAAACGAGCTCCTACAATGAGCAGTTCTTC
clone_size: -
d_call: TRBD2
v_call: TRBV29-1
j_call: TRBJ2-1

cdr3_aa: CASSLGERNNEQFF
cdr3_nt: TGTGCCAGCAGCTTAGGGGAAAGAAACAATGAGCAGTTCTTC
clone_size: -
d_call: -
v_call: TRBV7-3
j_call: TRBJ2-1

cdr3_aa: CASNHPTEAFF
cdr3_nt: TGTGCCAGCAATCATCCCACTGAAGCTTTCTTT
clone_size: -
d_call: -
v_call: TRBV27
j_call: TRBJ1-1

cdr3_aa: CASRPLEEESEAFF
cdr3_nt: TGTGCCAGCAGACCCCTCGAGGAGGAATCTGAAGCTTTCTTT
clone_size: -
d_call: -
v_call: TRBV6-2/TRBV6-3
j_call: TRBJ1-1

cdr3_aa: CASSHRRRETQYF
cdr3_nt: TGCGCCAGCAGCCATAGACGTCGGGAGACCCAGTACTTC
clone_size: few
d_call: -
v_call: TRBV4-1
j_call: TRBJ2-5

cdr3_aa: CSARRAGTLLAGANVLTF
cdr3_nt: TGCAGTGCTAGAAGGGCAGGGACACTTCTAGCTGGGGCCAACGTCCTGACTTTC
clone_size: -
d_call: -
v_call: TRBV20-1
j_call: TRBJ2-6

cdr3_aa: CASSLTAISYNEQFF
cdr3_nt: TGCGCCAGCAGCCTTACAGCAATCTCCTACAATGAGCAGTTCTTC
clone_size: few
d_call: -
v_call: TRBV5-1
j_call: TRBJ2-1

cdr3_aa: CASSGRVYAKLFF
cdr3_nt: TGTGCCAGCAGTGGCAGGGTGTACGCCAAACTGTTTTTT
clone_size: -
d_call: -
v_call: TRBV2
j_call: TRBJ1-4

cdr3_aa: CASSLSGGDYEQYF
cdr3_nt: TGTGCCAGCAGCCTCAGCGGGGGAGATTACGAGCAGTACTTC
clone_size: few
d_call: TRBD2
v_call: TRBV4-2
j_call: TRBJ2-7

cdr3_aa: CASSRRVAGETDTQYF
cdr3_nt: TGTGCCAGCAGCCGAAGGGTAGCGGGGGAAACAGATACGCAGTATTTT
clone_size: -
d_call: TRBD2
v_call: TRBV7-2
j_call: TRBJ2-3

cdr3_aa: CASSFRLPVVNEQFF
cdr3_nt: TGTGCCAGCAGCTTTAGACTACCGGTGGTGAATGAGCAGTTCTTC
clone_size: few
d_call: -
v_call: TRBV7-2
j_call: TRBJ2-1

cdr3_aa: CASSRVSGSSYNEQFF
cdr3_nt: TGTGCCAGCAGCAGAGTTTCGGGGAGCTCCTACAATGAGCAGTTCTTC
clone_size: few
d_call: -
v_call: TRBV7-2
j_call: TRBJ2-1

cdr3_aa: CASSPDRLETQYF
cdr3_nt: TGTGCCAGCAGCCCTGACAGGCTAGAGACCCAGTACTTC
clone_size: -
d_call: -
v_call: TRBV6-2/TRBV6-3
j_call: TRBJ2-5

cdr3_aa: CASSYIGRVSGANVLTF
cdr3_nt: TGTGCCAGCAGTTACATAGGCAGGGTCTCTGGGGCCAACGTCCTGACTTTC
clone_size: -
d_call: -
v_call: TRBV6-5
j_call: TRBJ2-6

cdr3_aa: CASSLGWGNTEAFF
cdr3_nt: TGTGCCAGCAGTTTAGGGTGGGGGAACACTGAAGCTTTCTTT
clone_size: -
d_call: -
v_call: TRBV12-3/TRBV12-4
j_call: TRBJ1-1